This TCR beta chain was documented in a study of beta chain features in type 1 diabetes. On this clone itself: Its antigen is still unknown.

Study results and limitations: Within each of all four CD4+ subsets, Type 1 diabetes patients had TCRB CDR3s that were moderately but significantly shorter. When VDJ junctions were examined, type 1 diabetes patients showed fewer insertions and more deletions.

Expressed TCRB transcripts were sequenced because the isolated RNA had all been reverse transcribed beforehand. Here immunoSEQ multiplex PCR was the method, and the copy in TCRdb shows in-frame clones only, minus some. The sample consists of under 350,000 clones, roughly an eighth of them appearing once. Germline V CDR1 and CDR2: SGHTA, FQGNSA. This CDR3 has 15 residues. V trimming: 4 bases; J trimming: 6 bases; junction bases outside the gene matches: 5. The sample taken for sequencing was naive CD4+ T cells from blood. The chain uses TRBV7-2 and TRBJ2-1; 11 bases are a match to TRBD2. The receptor's source is a man aged 25-45 years with type 1 diabetes. Written as DNA, the CDR3 is TGTGCCAGCAGCTCCCTAGCGGGAGGTAGCAATGAGCAGTTCTTC. Translating gives CASSSLAGGSNEQFF.